The entry below describes one T cell receptor beta chain. The assay was immunoSEQ multiplex PCR, and TCRdb's table has in-frame clones only and misses some. This repertoire shows about 140,000 clones, just under 85% found once; its top ten account for 6.2%. Trimming stripped 1 base from V and 5 bases from J, with 11 bases between. Germline CDR1 reads SEHNR; CDR2 reads FQNEAQ (reference sequence). The CDR3 extends over 14 amino acids. These data originate in a study of blood T cell repertoires in COVID-19. Study context: PBMCs, B-cell-depleted T cells, or T cells were the source of the cDNA or gDNA that made up the material.

This receptor was identified in a woman aged 40-49 years who had recovered from COVID-19. Sequenced: PBMCs or T cells enriched from blood (not recorded which). The rearrangement joins TRBV7-9 to TRBJ2-5; D is unresolved. CDR3 DNA sequence: TGTGCCAGCAGCTTAGTTCTAACGAGCGAGACCCAGTACTTC. Its translation is CASSLVLTSETQYF.